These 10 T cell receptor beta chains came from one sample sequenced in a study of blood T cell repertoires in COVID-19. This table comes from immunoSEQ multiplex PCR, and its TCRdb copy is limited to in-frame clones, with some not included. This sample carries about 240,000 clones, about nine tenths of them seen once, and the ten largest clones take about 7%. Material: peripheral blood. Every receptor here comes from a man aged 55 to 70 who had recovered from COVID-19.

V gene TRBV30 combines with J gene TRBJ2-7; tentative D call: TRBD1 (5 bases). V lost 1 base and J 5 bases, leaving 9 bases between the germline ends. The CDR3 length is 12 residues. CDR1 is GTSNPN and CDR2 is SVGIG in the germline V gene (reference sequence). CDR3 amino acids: CAWSAGFHEQYF. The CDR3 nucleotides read TGTGCCTGGAGTGCAGGGTTCCACGAGCAGTACTTC.

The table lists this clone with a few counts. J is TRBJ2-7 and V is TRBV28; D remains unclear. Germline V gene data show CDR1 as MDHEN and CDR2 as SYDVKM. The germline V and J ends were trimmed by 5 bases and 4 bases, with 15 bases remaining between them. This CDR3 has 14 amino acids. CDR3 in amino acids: CASSLSSTAYEQYF. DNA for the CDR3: TGTGCCAGCAGTCTGTCGAGCACCGCGTACGAGCAGTACTTC.

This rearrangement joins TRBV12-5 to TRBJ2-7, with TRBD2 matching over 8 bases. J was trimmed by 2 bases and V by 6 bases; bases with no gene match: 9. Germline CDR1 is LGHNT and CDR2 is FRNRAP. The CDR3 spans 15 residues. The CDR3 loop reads CASGLDGTRTYEQYF. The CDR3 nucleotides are TGTGCTAGTGGCCTCGACGGGACTAGGACCTACGAGCAGTACTTC.

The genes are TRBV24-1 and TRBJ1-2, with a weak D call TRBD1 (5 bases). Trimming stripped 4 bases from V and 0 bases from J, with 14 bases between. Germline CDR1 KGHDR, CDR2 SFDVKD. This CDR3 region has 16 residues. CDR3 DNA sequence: TGTGCCACCAGTGAGCCTGGGGCCGCAGCTAACTATGGCTACACCTTC. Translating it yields CATSEPGAAANYGYTF.

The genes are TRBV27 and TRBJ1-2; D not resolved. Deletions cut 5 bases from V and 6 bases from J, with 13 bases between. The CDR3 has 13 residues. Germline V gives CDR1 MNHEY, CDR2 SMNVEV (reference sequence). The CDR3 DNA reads TGTGCCAGCAGTCCAATACCGAGAGATGGCTACACCTTC. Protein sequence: CASSPIPRDGYTF.

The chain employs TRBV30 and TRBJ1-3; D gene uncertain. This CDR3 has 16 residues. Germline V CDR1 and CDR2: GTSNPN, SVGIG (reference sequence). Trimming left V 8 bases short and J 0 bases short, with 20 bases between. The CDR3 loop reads CALASVPVYSGNTIYF. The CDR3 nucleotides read TGTGCCCTGGCAAGTGTTCCAGTGTACTCTGGAAACACCATATATTTT.

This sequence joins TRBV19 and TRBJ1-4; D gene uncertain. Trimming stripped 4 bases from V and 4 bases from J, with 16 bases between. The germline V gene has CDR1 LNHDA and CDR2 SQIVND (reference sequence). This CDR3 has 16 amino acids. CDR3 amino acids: CASSRAATRNNEKLFF. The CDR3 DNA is TGTGCCAGTAGTAGGGCCGCGACACGCAATAATGAAAAACTGTTTTTT.

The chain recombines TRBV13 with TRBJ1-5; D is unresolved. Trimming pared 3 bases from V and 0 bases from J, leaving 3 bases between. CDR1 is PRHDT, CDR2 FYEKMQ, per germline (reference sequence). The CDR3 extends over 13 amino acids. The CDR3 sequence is CASSFGSNQPQHF. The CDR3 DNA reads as TGTGCCAGCAGCTTCGGTAGCAATCAGCCCCAGCATTTT.

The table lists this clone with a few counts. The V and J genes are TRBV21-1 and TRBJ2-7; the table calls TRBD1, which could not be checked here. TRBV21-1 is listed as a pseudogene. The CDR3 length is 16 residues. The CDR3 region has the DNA TGTGCCAGCAGCAAAAACCTGGGACAGGGGGTACACGAGCAGTACTTC. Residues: CASSKNLGQGVHEQYF.

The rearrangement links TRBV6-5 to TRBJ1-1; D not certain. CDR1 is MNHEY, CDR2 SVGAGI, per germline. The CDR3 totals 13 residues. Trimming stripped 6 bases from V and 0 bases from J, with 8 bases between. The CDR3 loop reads CASSPGVNTEAFF. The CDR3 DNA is TGTGCCAGCAGCCCCGGGGTGAACACTGAAGCTTTCTTT.